These 25 T cell receptor beta chains originate from one sample sequenced in a study of CDR3 diversity in severe acne. Each CDR3 protein gets one entry after TCRdb re-called the PCR reads with MiXCR. This sample carries under 95,000 distinct CDR3 sequences, 45% to 55% of them seen once, and the ten largest clones take around 10%. Specimen: blood. All receptors come from a male donor in good health, serving as a control.

This clonotype was seen a few times. This chain links TRBV2 with TRBJ2-2; a weak D match, TRBD1 (6 bases). Trimming cost V 7 bases and J 5 bases, with 26 bases left between them. Germline CDR1 reads SNHLY; CDR2 reads FYNNEI. The CDR3 loop spans 18 amino acids. This CDR3 reads CASKGHGGAPYGTGELFF. In nucleotides, the CDR3 is TGTGCCAGCAAGGGGCATGGGGGCGCACCCTACGGAACCGGGGAGCTGTTTTTT.

This clonotype is categorized as medium-sized. This chain uses TRBV7-3 with TRBJ2-1; no definite D call. Trimming pared 3 bases from V and 5 bases from J, leaving 8 bases between. The CDR3 covers 13 residues. Germline V gives CDR1 SGHTA, CDR2 FQGTGA. The CDR3 is CASSLEPDNEQFF. For the CDR3, the DNA is TGTGCCAGCAGCTTGGAGCCGGACAATGAGCAGTTCTTC.

This clonotype has at least ten counts. The chain uses TRBV24-1 and TRBJ1-5, with D uncertain. CDR1 is KGHDR, CDR2 SFDVKD, per germline. This CDR3 is built from 13 residues. Deletions cut 2 bases from V and 6 bases from J, with 7 bases between. CDR3 amino acids: CATSDSGPQPQHF. CDR3 DNA sequence: TGTGCCACCAGTGATTCTGGGCCTCAGCCCCAGCATTTT.

The DNA of the CDR3 is TGTGCCAGCAGCAACGGGGCCTCCTACGAGCAGTACTTC. It specifies CASSNGASYEQYF. The chain employs TRBV9 and TRBJ2-7; D assignment may be TRBD1 or TRBD2 (5 bases each). Germline V gives CDR1 SGDLS, CDR2 YYNGEE. V gave up 4 bases and J gave up 0 bases, with 8 bases separating them. CDR3 size: 13 residues.

This clonotype appeared a few times. V gene TRBV24-1 combines with J gene TRBJ2-5; D is possibly TRBD1 or TRBD2 (5 bases each). This CDR3 comprises 15 residues. The germline V gene encodes CDR1 KGHDR and CDR2 SFDVKD. The V and J ends lost 9 bases and 6 bases respectively, with 22 bases between them. This chain's CDR3 is CATGDRDGGEKTQYF. The CDR3 DNA reads as TGTGCCACCGGAGACCGGGACGGAGGCGAGAAGACCCAGTACTTC.

The chain has TRBV25-1 and TRBJ1-1; TRBD1 is a possible D gene (6 bases). V was shortened by 3 bases and J by 6 bases, with 17 bases between the two germline ends. Germline V CDR1 and CDR2: MGHDK, SYGVNS. CDR3 size: 15 residues. CDR3 residues: CASSDQQGGVAEAFF. The CDR3 DNA reads TGTGCCAGCAGTGACCAACAGGGTGGGGTCGCTGAAGCTTTCTTT.

A remark on this clonotype: This may come from a read error, since a much larger clone is one base off. The chain combines TRBV6-5 with TRBJ2-3; TRBD2 aligns across 13 bases. The germline gives CDR1 MNHEY, CDR2 SVGAGI. CDR3 length equals 15 residues. As DNA, the CDR3 is TGTGTCAGCAGCGGACTAGCGGGGGCGGGGGATACGCAGTATTTT. Translation gives CVSSGLAGAGDTQYF.

The chain links TRBV4-2 to TRBJ2-6, with unresolved D. V lost 0 bases, J lost 0 bases, and 12 bases lay in between. The length of the CDR3 is 18 residues. The germline V gene has CDR1 LGHNA and CDR2 YNFKEQ. This chain's CDR3 is CASSQDKALSSGANVLTF. CDR3 sequence (DNA): TGTGCCAGCAGCCAAGACAAGGCTTTAAGCTCTGGGGCCAACGTCCTGACTTTC.

The CDR3 region is CANQWGVGYGYTF. The CDR3 nucleotides are TGTGCCAACCAGTGGGGGGTGGGCTATGGCTACACCTTC. The chain employs TRBV2 and TRBJ1-2; D is perhaps TRBD1 (5 bases). Per germline, CDR1 SNHLY and CDR2 FYNNEI. V lost 10 bases and J lost 4, with 16 bases in between. The CDR3 spans 13 residues.

Only a few counts were recorded for this clonotype. The chain carries TRBV24-1 and TRBJ2-7; D not resolved. The CDR3 has 13 amino acids. V was clipped by 0 bases and J by 6 bases, with 8 bases between them. Germline-derived CDR1 and CDR2 are KGHDR and SFDVKD. The CDR3: CATSDLQSGEQYF. CDR3 sequence (DNA): TGTGCCACCAGTGATTTGCAGTCCGGCGAGCAGTACTTC.

The chain carries TRBV9 and TRBJ1-2, with D unclear. Per the germline V gene, CDR1 is SGDLS and CDR2 is YYNGEE. The CDR3 contains 10 residues. Trimming took off 7 bases at V and 8 bases at J, with 9 bases between the two ends. The CDR3 coding sequence is TGTGCCAGCGGGATAGGAGGCTACACCTTC. It specifies CASGIGGYTF.

This clonotype was observed many times. V gene TRBV13 combines with J gene TRBJ1-1; D not resolved. Germline CDR1 is PRHDT and CDR2 is FYEKMQ (reference sequence). The CDR3 covers 16 residues. The germline V and J ends were trimmed by 4 bases and 1 base, with 16 bases remaining between them. This CDR3 is CASSSPLRTENTEAFF. CDR3 DNA: TGTGCCAGCAGCTCCCCACTTAGGACCGAGAACACTGAAGCTTTCTTT.

The CDR3 sequence: CASSISTSGRTDTQYF. CDR3 nucleotides: TGTGCCAGCAGCATTTCGACTAGCGGGAGAACAGATACGCAGTATTTT. The chain has TRBV7-9 and TRBJ2-3, with TRBD2 identical over 12 bases. Looked up from germline, CDR1 is SEHNR and CDR2 is FQNEAQ (reference sequence). V lost 5 bases to trimming and J lost 3 bases; unmatched junction nucleotides: 6. The CDR3 sequence is 16 residues long.

The chain combines TRBV5-6 with TRBJ2-7; TRBD2 might be the D (5 bases). V was shortened by 2 bases and J by 2 bases, with 11 bases between the two germline ends. Germline assignment: CDR1 SGHDT and CDR2 YYEEEE. The CDR3 spans 14 residues. The CDR3 bases are TGTGCCAGCAGCTTCGGGCGGGCTACCTACGAGCAGTACTTC. Translation gives CASSFGRATYEQYF.

This clonotype appeared a few times. The chain recombines TRBV24-1 with TRBJ2-5; 11 bases agree with TRBD1. This CDR3 comprises 16 residues. V dropped 1 base and J dropped 5; count of bases not matched to a gene: 5. The germline gives CDR1 KGHDR, CDR2 SFDVKD. CDR3 region: CATSDLEDRGQETQYF. CDR3 nucleotides: TGTGCCACCAGTGATTTAGAGGACAGGGGGCAGGAGACCCAGTACTTC.

Of note for this clonotype: A junction end diverges from the germline sequence, so it may reflect a read error. The J gene is TRBJ2-2, the V gene TRBV7-6; tentative D call: TRBD2 (5 bases). CDR1 is SGHVS, CDR2 FNYEAQ, per germline. The CDR3 spans 13 residues. The CDR3 DNA reads TGTGCCAGCAGCTTCACGACCCCCGGGGAGCTGTCTTTT. Translating it yields CASSFTTPGELSF.

This clonotype was recorded a few times. The chain couples TRBV7-2 to TRBJ2-7; D not certain. There are 17 residues in the CDR3. V was trimmed by 4 bases and J by 0 bases, leaving 19 bases between them. Germline V gene sequence: CDR1 SGHTA, CDR2 FQGNSA. The CDR3 bases are TGTGCCAGCAGCTCCCTGAGAGGACGGATACCCTCCTACGAGCAGTACTTC. This gives the protein CASSSLRGRIPSYEQYF. Combining the CDR3 with reference TRBV7-2 and TRBJ2-7 gives the whole variable domain GAGVSQSPSNKVTEKGKDVELRCDPISGHTALYWYRQSLGQGLEFLIYFQGNSAPDKSGLPSDRFSAERTGGSVSTLTIQRTQQEDSAVYLCASSSLRGRIPSYEQYFGPGTRLTVT.

This chain joins TRBV4-2 and TRBJ1-2, with 7 bases fitting TRBD1. Germline CDR1 is LGHNA and CDR2 is YNFKEQ. The ends lost 1 base at V and 6 bases at J; junction bases unmatched: 11. The CDR3 length is 16 residues. The CDR3 DNA sequence: TGTGCCAGCAGCCAAGTAATAGACAGGGTTGGCAATGGCTACACCTTC. Amino acids: CASSQVIDRVGNGYTF.

By proportion, this clonotype is medium-sized (0.01 to 0.1%). This chain uses TRBV5-8 with TRBJ2-3, with D uncertain. The CDR3 consists of 13 residues. CDR1 and CDR2 (germline): SGHTS, YDEGEE. The CDR3 bases are TGTGCGGCGCAGGCTGCAGTGGCAGATACGCAGTATTTT. Protein sequence: CAAQAAVADTQYF.

This clonotype was counted ten times or more. The genes are TRBV3-1 and TRBJ1-1; no clear D gene. The CDR3 spans 16 residues. Germline values: CDR1 LGHDT, CDR2 YNNKEL (reference sequence). V was pared by 0 bases and J by 0 bases, with 11 bases between. CDR3 sequence (DNA): TGTGCCAGCAGCCAAGATGGGCGGATAATGAACACTGAAGCTTTCTTT. Residues: CASSQDGRIMNTEAFF.

This rearrangement joins TRBV13 to TRBJ2-7, with D possibly TRBD1 on 5 matching bases. The CDR3 spans 17 residues. Germline CDR1 PRHDT, CDR2 FYEKMQ (reference sequence). The V end was cut by 5 bases, the J end by 0 bases, with 20 bases between. CDR3 sequence reads: CASSPSFVQGGSYEQYF. Here the CDR3 DNA reads TGTGCCAGCAGCCCTTCCTTCGTGCAGGGTGGCTCCTACGAGCAGTACTTC.

This chain links TRBV5-5 with TRBJ2-7; 7 bases match TRBD1. V gave up 3 bases and J gave up 2 bases; unmatched junction bases: 5. Germline CDR1 SGHKS, CDR2 YYEKEE (reference sequence). The CDR3 extends over 14 amino acids. The CDR3 DNA reads as TGTGCCAGCAGCTGGCGGACAGGCCCCTACGAGCAGTACTTC. Its protein product is CASSWRTGPYEQYF.

The chain has TRBV2 and TRBJ2-5, with D perhaps given as TRBD1 or TRBD2 (6 bases each). Trimming removed 6 bases from V and 6 bases from J, with 11 bases in between. From germline, CDR1 is SNHLY and CDR2 FYNNEI. The CDR3 spans 12 residues. The CDR3 loop reads CASRPGAKTQYF. The CDR3 coding sequence is TGTGCCAGCAGACCGGGGGCGAAGACCCAGTACTTC.

CDR3: CASSLVAVNEQFF. The CDR3 DNA sequence: TGTGCCAGCAGCTTAGTAGCGGTCAATGAGCAGTTCTTC. This sequence joins TRBV11-1 and TRBJ2-7, with D possibly TRBD2 on 6 matching bases. TRBJ2-1 matches the DNA end more closely, so the J call is doubtful. This CDR3 contains 13 residues. In germline, CDR1 is SGHAT, CDR2 FQDESV (reference sequence).

The gene calls are TRBV29-1 and TRBJ1-2; 8 nucleotides agree with TRBD1. Germline V gene lookup returns CDR1 SQVTM and CDR2 ANQGSEA. Trimming took 4 bases from V and 4 from J; bases not matched to a gene: 5. CDR3 length: 13 residues. In nucleotides, the CDR3 is TGCAGCGTTGCCCTCGACAGGGGCTATGGCTACACCTTC. Protein: CSVALDRGYGYTF.